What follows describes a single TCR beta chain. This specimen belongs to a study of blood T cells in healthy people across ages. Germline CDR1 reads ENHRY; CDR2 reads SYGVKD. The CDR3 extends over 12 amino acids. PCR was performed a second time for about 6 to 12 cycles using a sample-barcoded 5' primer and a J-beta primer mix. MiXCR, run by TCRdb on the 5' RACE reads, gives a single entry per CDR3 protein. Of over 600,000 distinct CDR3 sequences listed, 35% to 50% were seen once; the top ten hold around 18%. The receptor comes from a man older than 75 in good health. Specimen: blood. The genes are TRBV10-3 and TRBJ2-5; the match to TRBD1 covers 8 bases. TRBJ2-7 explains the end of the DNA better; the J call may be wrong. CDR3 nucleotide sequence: TGTGCCATCAGGCAGGGGGCCCACGAGCAGTACTTC. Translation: CAIRQGAHEQYF.